This T cell receptor beta chain was found in a study of T cell repertoires in cytomegalovirus infection (dated by TCRdb to 2018 to 2020). Regarding the study in general: The peptide stimulations were aimed at well-studied HLA-B-restricted epitopes as well as recently identified HLA-C-restricted CMV epitopes, whose presentation resists viral immunomodulation. Because public TCR beta signatures pointed to carriage of CMV infection together with the matching HLA type, the HLA type of each donor mattered for the analysis. Points the paper makes about the study in general: The ex vivo response was dominated by HLA-C-restricted CMV-specific TCR beta clonotypes, which also provided the single most frequent clonotype in two of eight donors. In both this cohort and an independent approximately 400-donor cohort, the cumulative frequency of public TCR beta family members distinguished carriers of CMV infection plus the relevant HLA type.

The treatment or condition label here, explained by the study, means: in vitro stimulation with specific CMV peptide epitopes to enrich CMV-specific T cells. Sequencing was carried out with an Illumina HiSeq 1500. TCRdb reanalyzed the raw reads on its own, using fastp at Q25 for trimming and MiXCR for clone calling, and kept in-frame beta chains. Each entry is one CDR3 protein sequence, shown with its most common DNA and genes. The sample table lists a few hundred thousand distinct CDR3 sequences, approximately 25% of them with a count of one. The ten largest clones represent roughly 14% of the sample. This clonotype has just a few counts. What this receptor recognizes is not known. Per-nucleotide qualities are absent, and no much larger clonotype sits a single base away. The receptor's source is a human donor in good health (CMV status not recorded). Some clones in this sample may be carry-over from other donors' samples. The input for sequencing was cultured PBMCs, taken from culture after CMV antigen stimulation.

The CDR3 reads as follows: CASSTGTGKPYNEQFF. The DNA sequence is given as TGTGCCAGCAGCACTGGGACAGGGAAACCCTACAATGAGCAGTTCTTC. The rearrangement joined TRBV5-6 to TRBJ2-1; 9 of the junction bases match TRBD1. From cysteine to phenylalanine, the CDR3 is 16 amino acids long. CDR3 DNA is the only sequence kept; it has 48 bases, read in frame from the first base. V has 4 bases trimmed and J has 2 bases trimmed; junction bases matching no gene number 7. Via the germline V gene, CDR1 is SGHDT and CDR2 YYEEEE.